This TCR beta chain was recorded in a study of blood T cells in healthy people across ages. Study as a whole: Every two T cells gave about one barcoded beta molecule via template switching.

Study conclusions and caveats: Higher naive T cell percentage went strongly together with higher TCR beta diversity.

With 6 bases removed from V and 9 bases from J, the gap between germline ends came to 21 bases. In germline, CDR1 is MDHEN, CDR2 SYDVKM. CDR3 size: 15 residues. The authors ran a second PCR of 7 to 11 cycles using a sample-barcoded 5' primer and a J-beta primer mix. All samples gave at least 2.5 million CDR3-containing paired-end reads. TCRdb re-called the 5' RACE reads with MiXCR, one entry per CDR3 protein. The top ten clones hold about 30% of a sample with approximately 690,000 distinct CDR3 sequences, 40% to 45% of them seen once. With respect to this clonotype: As yet, its antigen is unknown.

The chain couples TRBV28 to TRBJ2-1; weak D call: TRBD2 (7 bases). This sequence originates from an older man in good health. The sample taken for sequencing was blood. The CDR3 loop reads CASSLRYRGGGEQFF. The CDR3 DNA reads as TGTGCCAGCAGCCTTAGGTATAGGGGGGGAGGTGAGCAGTTCTTC. Full variable domain (rest looked up from reference TRBV28 and TRBJ2-1): DVKVTQSSRYLVKRTGEKVFLECVQDMDHENMFWYRQDPGLGLRLIYFSYDVKMKEKGDIPEGYSVSREKKERFSLILESASTNQTSMYLCASSLRYRGGGEQFFGPGTRLTVL.